The following is a T cell receptor (beta chain) sequence with its context. Its antigen is not yet known. Nothing much larger sits one base from this clone, and base qualities are not available. V is trimmed back by 1 base and J by 9 bases, and the junction contains 2 bases that no gene match accounts for. The germline V gene (reference sequence) provides CDR1 SEHNR and CDR2 FQNEAQ. The CDR3 starts with the cysteine, ends with the phenylalanine, and has 14 residues. Just CDR3 DNA is preserved here, 42 bases in frame from base 1. The record originates from a study of control samples from healthy donors and cancer patients (dated by TCRdb to 2019 to 2021). Receptor libraries were prepared by the immunoSEQ multiplex PCR assay. The table was pulled from immuneACCESS by TCRdb, which kept in-frame rearrangements only. Such tables lose some clones; where checked, under half of the loss comes from unresolved V genes, and the rest has no known cause. The sample table holds 94,000 or so clones, of which around 85% were seen once. The ten top clones hold about 38% of the sample.

This receptor was obtained from a man aged 70 or older with lung cancer. The sequence is built from TRBV7-9 and TRBJ2-1; the central 11 bases match TRBD1. Sequencing input: PBMCs. The encoded CDR3 is CASSLGTGGGEQFF. The nucleotides are TGTGCCAGCAGCTTAGGGACAGGGGGCGGTGAGCAGTTCTTC.